This entry lists 5 T cell receptor beta chains sequenced from one sample in a study of cytomegalovirus exposure and HLA in healthy donors (dated by TCRdb to the late 2010s). Library prep was done by the immunoSEQ multiplex PCR assay. Imported from immuneACCESS, the table was reduced by TCRdb to in-frame sequences with V and J called. These copies leave out some clones; in studies compared against another copy, an unresolved V gene accounts for under half, and the cause of the remainder is not known. This sample has some 200,000 clones in its table, and around nine tenths of those were observed once. 0.85% to 1.2% of the sample is in the top ten clones. The sequenced material came from PBMCs. The receptor source for this set is a woman aged 18-35 years in good health and CMV-seronegative.

The chain has TRBV5-1 and TRBJ1-2; TRBD1 might be the D (6 bases). Between the trimmed V and J ends, which lost 1 base and 10 bases, there was a span of 11 bases. The CDR3 runs 12 residues. Germline CDR1 reads SGHRS; CDR2 reads YFSETQ. CDR3: CASSLPDRLYTF. Here the CDR3 DNA reads TGCGCCAGCAGCTTGCCGGACAGACTCTACACCTTC.

V usage is TRBV5-6 and J usage is TRBJ1-1; weak D call: TRBD1 (6 bases). V was trimmed by 4 bases and J by 3 bases, leaving 22 bases between them. The CDR3 is 17 residues long. Germline CDR1 and CDR2: SGHDT and YYEEEE. The CDR3 spells CASSIFWDIGLHTEAFF. The CDR3 DNA follows: TGTGCCAGCAGCATTTTCTGGGACATAGGCCTTCACACTGAAGCTTTCTTT.

The CDR3, as DNA: TGCAGCGTCGAGGGATGGGCCCCTGGAGTGAGGAACTATGGCTACACCTTC. Protein sequence: CSVEGWAPGVRNYGYTF. J is TRBJ1-2 and V is TRBV29-1; D remains unclear. Germline V gives CDR1 SQVTM, CDR2 ANQGSEA. The CDR3 extends over 17 amino acids. Trimming pared 6 bases from V and 2 bases from J, leaving 25 bases between.

The chain has TRBV6-5 and TRBJ1-1; D remains ambiguous. Trimming took off 7 bases at V and 4 bases at J, with 19 bases between the two ends. The CDR3 totals 15 residues. CDR1 is MNHEY, CDR2 SVGAGI, per germline. CDR3 in amino acids: CASNPVGRKGTEAFF. The CDR3 DNA follows: TGTGCCAGCAACCCGGTGGGCCGGAAAGGCACTGAAGCTTTCTTT.

The table lists this clone with a few counts. The chain combines TRBV9 with TRBJ1-1; a possible D gene is TRBD1 (5 bases). This CDR3 is built from 14 residues. Germline V gene data show CDR1 as SGDLS and CDR2 as YYNGEE. V lost 0 bases to trimming and J lost 2 bases, with 8 bases between them. The CDR3 nucleotides read TGTGCCAGCAGCGTAGTGCAGGGAAACACTGAAGCTTTCTTT. Protein product: CASSVVQGNTEAFF.